Each of the 18 T cell receptor beta chains below was sequenced from the same sample in a study of preoperative IRX-2 immunotherapy in early breast cancer (dated by TCRdb to the late 2010s). The protocol used for the library was the immunoSEQ multiplex PCR assay. TCRdb holds this immuneACCESS table with in-frame rearrangements only. Some clones are missing; in checked studies, unresolved V genes explain under half, and the rest has no known cause. The sample table lists roughly 57,000 clones, roughly 95% of them with a count of one. 1.5% to 2% of the sample comes from the top ten. Taken with the paper, the label for treatment or condition translates to: preoperative locoregional IRX-2 cytokine immunotherapy. The sample was taken from a patient treated with IRX-2 immunotherapy. Every receptor here comes from a human donor with breast cancer.

In DNA form, the CDR3 reads TGCGCCAGCAGCTTGGGACAGGGCGGAAAACTGTTTTTT. This sequence encodes CASSLGQGGKLFF. The genes are TRBV5-1 and TRBJ1-4; TRBD1 matches at 7 bases. Germline trimming cut 0 bases from V and 10 bases from J; bases unmatched to any gene: 3. This CDR3 spans 13 amino acids. Germline CDR1 SGHRS, CDR2 YFSETQ.

This clone was picked up one time. The rearrangement uses TRBV5-1 and TRBJ1-6; 7 bases fit TRBD1. With V trimmed by 3 bases and J by 4 bases, 7 bases remained unmatched. In germline, CDR1 is SGHRS, CDR2 YFSETQ. The CDR3 contains 16 residues. Here the CDR3 DNA reads TGCGCCAGCAGCTGGGGGACAGAAGCATATAATTCACCCCTCCACTTT. Amino acid sequence: CASSWGTEAYNSPLHF.

The J gene is TRBJ1-2, the V gene TRBV27, with D possibly matching TRBD1 (5 bases). This CDR3 is built from 13 residues. V lost 10 bases and J 5 bases, leaving 17 bases between the germline ends. Germline CDR1 reads MNHEY; CDR2 reads SMNVEV (reference sequence). The CDR3: CATSSRGIYGYTF. As DNA, the CDR3 is TGTGCCACCTCAAGTAGGGGAATTTATGGCTACACCTTC.

The chain uses TRBV5-1 and TRBJ2-7; tentative D call: TRBD1 (7 bases). Trimming shortened V by 4 bases and J by 3 bases, and 20 bases separated the two germline ends. The CDR3 loop spans 16 amino acids. Germline CDR1 is SGHRS and CDR2 is YFSETQ. The CDR3 sequence is CASSPRVRQGGYEQYF. The CDR3 DNA is TGCGCCAGCAGCCCAAGGGTAAGACAGGGAGGCTACGAGCAGTACTTC.

As to this clone: The junction differs from germline at one of its ends, possibly a read error. V is TRBV5-1 and J is TRBJ2-1, with D hard to call. This CDR3 is built from 13 residues. CDR1 and CDR2 (germline): SGHRS, YFSETQ. CDR3 DNA sequence: TGCGCCAGCAGCTTGTTCTCCTTCAATGAGCAGTTCTTC. This gives the protein CASSLFSFNEQFF.

The rearrangement links TRBV6-1 to TRBJ1-4; TRBD1 matches 8 bases. Germline V lookup: CDR1 MNHNS, CDR2 SASEGT. V lost 0 bases, J lost 5 bases, and 11 bases stayed unmatched. The CDR3 is 18 residues long. The CDR3 nucleotides are TGTGCCAGCAGTGAAGCGCGTGGGACAGGTCGTACAAATGAAAAACTGTTTTTT. Translation: CASSEARGTGRTNEKLFF.

This clone has only one observation. This chain connects TRBV7-9 to TRBJ2-3, with 7 bases matching TRBD1. Germline V lookup: CDR1 SEHNR, CDR2 FQNEAQ (reference sequence). Trimming cost V 4 bases and J 2 bases; bases outside gene matches: 6. There are 15 residues in the CDR3. The CDR3 DNA sequence: TGTGCCAGCAGCTATCGTGAGGGGGCCACAGATACGCAGTATTTT. Encoded protein: CASSYREGATDTQYF.

V is TRBV6-1 and J is TRBJ1-2, with D uncertain. This CDR3 has 15 residues. From germline, CDR1 is MNHNS and CDR2 SASEGT. Trimming took off 6 bases at V and 5 bases at J, with 19 bases between the two ends. The CDR3 region has the DNA TGTGCCAGCAGCCCCGACCTCCTCGGAGGGTATGGCTACACCTTC. It codes for CASSPDLLGGYGYTF.

The chain employs TRBV19 and TRBJ2-7, with 9 bases fitting TRBD1. The CDR3 totals 16 residues. Germline values: CDR1 LNHDA, CDR2 SQIVND (reference sequence). J gave up 1 base and V 4 bases, and 8 bases lay outside the gene matches. In DNA form, the CDR3 reads TGTGCCAGTAGTAACCCAGGACAGGGGCGTTCCTACGAGCAGTACTTC. It codes for CASSNPGQGRSYEQYF.

This clone was counted once. The J gene is TRBJ2-7, the V gene TRBV7-9; D is perhaps TRBD2 (6 bases). The CDR3 consists of 14 residues. Germline CDR1 is SEHNR and CDR2 is FQNEAQ (reference sequence). V was pared by 4 bases and J by 3 bases, with 13 bases between. This CDR3 reads CASSSGTHGYEQYF. DNA for the CDR3: TGTGCCAGCAGCTCCGGGACTCATGGCTACGAGCAGTACTTC. The whole variable domain, remainder taken from reference TRBV7-9 and TRBJ2-7, is DTGVSQNPRHKITKRGQNVTFRCDPISEHNRLYWYRQTLGQGPEFLTYFQNEAQLEKSRLLSDRFSAERPKGSFSTLEIQRTEQGDSAMYLCASSSGTHGYEQYFGPGTRLTVT.

The CDR3: CASSPGGRHSGNTIYF. DNA of the CDR3: TGCGCCAGCAGCCCCGGCGGGAGGCACTCTGGAAACACCATATATTTT. The chain links TRBV5-1 to TRBJ1-3; D unclear. Germline CDR1 SGHRS, CDR2 YFSETQ. The CDR3 contains 16 residues. V was trimmed by 4 bases and J by 0 bases, leaving 14 bases between them.

CDR3 DNA: TGCGCCAGCAGCTTAGCGGCAGGGACGGGCTACACCTTC. It yields the protein CASSLAAGTGYTF. The chain is built from TRBV5-1 and TRBJ1-2, with D maybe TRBD1 (5 bases). The CDR3 has 13 amino acids. Trimming pared 2 bases from V and 8 bases from J, leaving 13 bases between. The germline V gene has CDR1 SGHRS and CDR2 YFSETQ.

The rearrangement joins TRBV5-1 to TRBJ1-6; the match to TRBD1 covers 8 bases. V lost 0 bases to trimming and J lost 6 bases; unmatched junction nucleotides: 8. The CDR3 is 17 amino acids. CDR1 and CDR2 from the germline V gene are SGHRS and YFSETQ. CDR3 loop: CASSLAVGQGVNSPLHF. Written as DNA, the CDR3 is TGCGCCAGCAGCTTGGCAGTTGGACAGGGAGTTAATTCACCCCTCCACTTT.

The gene calls are TRBV6-1 and TRBJ2-1, with D possibly TRBD1 on 5 matching bases. V was shortened by 6 bases and J by 14 bases, with 23 bases between the two germline ends. Germline V gives CDR1 MNHNS, CDR2 SASEGT. This CDR3 has 14 residues. CDR3: CASRGNDKTATEFF. CDR3 nucleotides: TGTGCCAGCAGGGGGAACGATAAGACAGCCACGGAGTTCTTC.

The chain uses TRBV6-5 and TRBJ2-3; 8 nucleotides align to TRBD2. CDR3 length equals 16 residues. Losses at the gene ends were 0 bases for V and 2 bases for J; bases not matched to a gene: 4. Germline V gene data show CDR1 as MNHEY and CDR2 as SVGAGI. The CDR3: CASSYSIAGFTDTQYF. CDR3 sequence (DNA): TGTGCCAGCAGTTACTCGATAGCGGGGTTCACAGATACGCAGTATTTT.

The J gene is TRBJ2-3, the V gene TRBV2; D possibly uses TRBD1 or TRBD2 (6 bases each). The V gene's germline CDR1 is SNHLY and CDR2 FYNNEI. The V end lost 6 bases, the J end lost 7 bases, and 11 bases lay between the germline ends. The CDR3 runs 12 residues. The CDR3 region is CASSGGGYTQYF. The DNA for the CDR3 is TGTGCCAGCAGCGGGGGCGGATATACGCAGTATTTT.

The chain carries TRBV4-3 and TRBJ2-1, with 11 bases lining up with TRBD2. CDR1 LGHNA and CDR2 YSLEER come from the germline V gene. V dropped 0 bases and J dropped 15; count of bases not matched to a gene: 10. The CDR3 loop spans 15 amino acids. The CDR3, as DNA: TGCGCCAGCAGCCAAGATCGTAGCGGGGGGGCCTCGAGGTTCTTC. This encodes CASSQDRSGGASRFF.

The chain recombines TRBV7-2 with TRBJ2-1; D call uncertain. The CDR3 length is 15 residues. Between the trimmed V and J ends, which lost 5 bases and 3 bases, there was a span of 14 bases. Germline CDR1 and CDR2: SGHTA and FQGNSA. This CDR3 is CASSIHRTVYNEQFF. The CDR3 coding sequence is TGTGCCAGCAGCATTCACAGAACCGTCTACAATGAGCAGTTCTTC. The variable domain in full, completed from reference TRBV7-2 and TRBJ2-1, reads GAGVSQSPSNKVTEKGKDVELRCDPISGHTALYWYRQSLGQGLEFLIYFQGNSAPDKSGLPSDRFSAERTGGSVSTLTIQRTQQEDSAVYLCASSIHRTVYNEQFFGPGTRLTVL.